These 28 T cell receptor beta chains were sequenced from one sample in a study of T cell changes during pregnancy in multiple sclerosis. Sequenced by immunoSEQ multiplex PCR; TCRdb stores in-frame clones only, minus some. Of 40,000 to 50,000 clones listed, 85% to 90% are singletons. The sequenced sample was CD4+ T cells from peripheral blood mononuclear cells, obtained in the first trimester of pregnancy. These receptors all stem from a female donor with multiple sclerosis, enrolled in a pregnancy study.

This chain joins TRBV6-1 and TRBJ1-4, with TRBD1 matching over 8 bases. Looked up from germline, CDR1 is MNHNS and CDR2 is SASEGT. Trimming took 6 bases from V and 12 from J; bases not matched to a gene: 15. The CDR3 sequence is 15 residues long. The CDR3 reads CASRATGALGMELFF. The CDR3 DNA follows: TGTGCCAGCAGGGCGACAGGGGCATTGGGTATGGAACTGTTTTTT.

The CDR3: CASSLTGKNTEAFF. CDR3 nucleotides: TGCGCCAGCAGCTTAACCGGGAAGAACACTGAAGCTTTCTTT. J is TRBJ1-1 and V is TRBV5-1, with no clear D. Trimming stripped 2 bases from V and 1 base from J, with 9 bases between. The CDR3 spans 14 residues. Per the germline V gene, CDR1 is SGHRS and CDR2 is YFSETQ.

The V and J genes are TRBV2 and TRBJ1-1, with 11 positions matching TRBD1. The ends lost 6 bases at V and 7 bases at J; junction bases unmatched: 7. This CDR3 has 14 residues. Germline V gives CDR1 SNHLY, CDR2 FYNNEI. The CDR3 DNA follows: TGTGCCAGCAGGCCGGGACAGGGGGGAGGTGAAGCTTTCTTT. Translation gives CASRPGQGGGEAFF.

For the CDR3, the DNA is TGTGCCAGCAGCTACTACAATGAGCAGTTCTTC. Translation gives CASSYYNEQFF. This chain joins TRBV14 and TRBJ2-1; the D is unclear. Germline CDR1 reads SGHDN; CDR2 reads FVKESK. V gave up 5 bases and J gave up 3 bases, with 2 bases separating them. The CDR3 is 11 amino acids.

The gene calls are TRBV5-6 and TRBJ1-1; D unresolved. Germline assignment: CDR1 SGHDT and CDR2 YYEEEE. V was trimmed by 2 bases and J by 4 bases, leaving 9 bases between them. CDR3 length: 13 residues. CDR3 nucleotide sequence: TGTGCCAGCAGCTTCCGAGGGAGCACTGAAGCTTTCTTT. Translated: CASSFRGSTEAFF.

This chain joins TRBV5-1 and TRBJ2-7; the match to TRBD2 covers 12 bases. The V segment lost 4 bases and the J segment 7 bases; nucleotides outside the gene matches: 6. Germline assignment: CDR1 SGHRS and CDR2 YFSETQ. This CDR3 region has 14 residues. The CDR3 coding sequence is TGCGCCAGCAGCGTGACTAGCGGGAGTTTGGAGCAGTACTTC. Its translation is CASSVTSGSLEQYF.

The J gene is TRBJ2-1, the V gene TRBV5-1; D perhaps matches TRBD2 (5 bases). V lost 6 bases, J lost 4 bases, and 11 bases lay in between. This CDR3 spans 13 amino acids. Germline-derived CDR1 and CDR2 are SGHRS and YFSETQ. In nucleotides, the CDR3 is TGCGCCAGCACCCCCGGAGGTTACAATGAGCAGTTCTTC. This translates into CASTPGGYNEQFF.

CDR3 nucleotides: TGTGCCAGCAGTGAACGGGGGGGTCTACAGGGGGCGCGAACTGAAGCTTTCTTT. This encodes CASSERGGLQGARTEAFF. The rearrangement links TRBV6-1 to TRBJ1-1; 9 positions match TRBD1. The CDR3 runs to 18 residues. After removal of 2 bases from V and 5 bases from J, the junction contained 15 bases not matched to a gene. Germline V CDR1 and CDR2: MNHNS, SASEGT.

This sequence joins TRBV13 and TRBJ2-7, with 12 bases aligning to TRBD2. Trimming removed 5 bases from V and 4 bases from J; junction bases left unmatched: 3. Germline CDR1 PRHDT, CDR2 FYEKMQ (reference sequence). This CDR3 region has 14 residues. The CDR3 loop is CASSASGRGYEQYF. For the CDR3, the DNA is TGTGCCAGCAGCGCTAGCGGGAGGGGGTACGAGCAGTACTTC. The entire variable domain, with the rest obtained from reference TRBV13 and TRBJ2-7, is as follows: AAGVIQSPRHLIKEKRETATLKCYPIPRHDTVYWYQQGPGQDPQFLISFYEKMQSDKGSIPDRFSAQQFSDYHSELNMSSLELGDSALYFCASSASGRGYEQYFGPGTRLTVT.

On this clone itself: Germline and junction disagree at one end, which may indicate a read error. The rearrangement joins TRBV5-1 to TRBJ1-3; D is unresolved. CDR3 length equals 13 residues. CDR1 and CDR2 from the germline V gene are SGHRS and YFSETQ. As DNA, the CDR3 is TGCGCCAACAGCTCGTTCTCTGGAAACACCATATATTTT. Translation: CANSSFSGNTIYF.

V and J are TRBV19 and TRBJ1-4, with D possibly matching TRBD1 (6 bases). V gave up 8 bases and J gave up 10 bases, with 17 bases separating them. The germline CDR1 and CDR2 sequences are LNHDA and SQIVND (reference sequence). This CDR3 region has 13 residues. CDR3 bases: TGTGCCAGTCACAGACAGGAGACTGGAAAACTGTTTTTT. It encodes CASHRQETGKLFF.

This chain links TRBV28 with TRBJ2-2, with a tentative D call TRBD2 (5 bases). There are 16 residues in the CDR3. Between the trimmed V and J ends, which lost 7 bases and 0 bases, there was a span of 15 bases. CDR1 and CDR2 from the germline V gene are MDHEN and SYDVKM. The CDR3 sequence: CASKTTTNANTGELFF. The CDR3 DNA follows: TGTGCCAGCAAGACTACAACCAATGCGAACACCGGGGAGCTGTTTTTT.

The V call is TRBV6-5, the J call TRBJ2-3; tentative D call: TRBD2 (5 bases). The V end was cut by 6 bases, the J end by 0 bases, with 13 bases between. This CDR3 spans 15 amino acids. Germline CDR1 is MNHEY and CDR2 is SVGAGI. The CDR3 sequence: CASRRLQLSTDTQYF. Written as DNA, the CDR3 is TGTGCCAGCAGACGACTACAACTTAGCACAGATACGCAGTATTTT.

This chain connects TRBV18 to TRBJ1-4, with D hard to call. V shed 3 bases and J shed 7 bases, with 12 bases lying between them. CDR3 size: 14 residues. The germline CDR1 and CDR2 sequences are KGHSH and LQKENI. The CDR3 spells CASSPVLLSEKLFF. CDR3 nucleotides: TGTGCCAGCTCACCGGTGCTTCTTAGTGAAAAACTGTTTTTT.

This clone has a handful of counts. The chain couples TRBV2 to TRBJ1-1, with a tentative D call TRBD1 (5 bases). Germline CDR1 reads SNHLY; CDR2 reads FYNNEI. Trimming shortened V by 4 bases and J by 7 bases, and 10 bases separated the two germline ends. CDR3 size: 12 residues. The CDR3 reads CASSAQGGEAFF. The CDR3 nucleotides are TGTGCCAGCAGTGCGCAGGGTGGTGAAGCTTTCTTT.

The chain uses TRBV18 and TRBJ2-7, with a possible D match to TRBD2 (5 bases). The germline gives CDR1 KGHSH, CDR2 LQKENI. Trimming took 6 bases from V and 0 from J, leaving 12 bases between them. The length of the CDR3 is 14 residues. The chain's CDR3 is CASSRERSSYEQYF. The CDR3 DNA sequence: TGTGCCAGCTCCCGGGAAAGGAGCTCCTACGAGCAGTACTTC.

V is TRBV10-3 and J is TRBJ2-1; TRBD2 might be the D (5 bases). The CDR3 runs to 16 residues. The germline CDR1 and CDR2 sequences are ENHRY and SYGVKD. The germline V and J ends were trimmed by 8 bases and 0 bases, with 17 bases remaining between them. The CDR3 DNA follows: TGTGCCATCGGATTCACCGAGCGGAGCTCCTACAATGAGCAGTTCTTC. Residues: CAIGFTERSSYNEQFF.

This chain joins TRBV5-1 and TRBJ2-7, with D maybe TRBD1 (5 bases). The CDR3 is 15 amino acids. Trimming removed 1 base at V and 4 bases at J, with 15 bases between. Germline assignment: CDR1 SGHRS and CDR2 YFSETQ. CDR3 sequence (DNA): TGCGCCAGCAGCTTGTATGCCCAGGGTGGTTACGAGCAGTACTTC. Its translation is CASSLYAQGGYEQYF. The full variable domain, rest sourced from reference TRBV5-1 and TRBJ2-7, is KAGVTQTPRYLIKTRGQQVTLSCSPISGHRSVSWYQQTPGQGLQFLFEYFSETQRNKGNFPGRFSGRQFSNSRSEMNVSTLELGDSALYLCASSLYAQGGYEQYFGPGTRLTVT.

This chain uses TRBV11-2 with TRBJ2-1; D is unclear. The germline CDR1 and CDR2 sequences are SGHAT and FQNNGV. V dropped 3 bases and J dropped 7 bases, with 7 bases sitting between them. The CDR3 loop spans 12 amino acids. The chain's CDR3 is CASSFERNEQFF. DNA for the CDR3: TGTGCCAGCAGCTTCGAGAGGAATGAGCAGTTCTTC.

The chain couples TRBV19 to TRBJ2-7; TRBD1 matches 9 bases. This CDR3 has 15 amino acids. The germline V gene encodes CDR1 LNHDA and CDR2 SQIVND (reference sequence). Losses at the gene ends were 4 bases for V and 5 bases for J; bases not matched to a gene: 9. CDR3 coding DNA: TGTGCCAGTAGTACCCCCGGACAGGGGCGGAACGAGCAGTACTTC. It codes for CASSTPGQGRNEQYF. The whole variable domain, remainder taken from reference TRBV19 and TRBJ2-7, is DGGITQSPKYLFRKEGQNVTLSCEQNLNHDAMYWYRQDPGQGLRLIYYSQIVNDFQKGDIAEGYSVSREKKESFPLTVTSAQKNPTAFYLCASSTPGQGRNEQYFGPGTRLTVT.

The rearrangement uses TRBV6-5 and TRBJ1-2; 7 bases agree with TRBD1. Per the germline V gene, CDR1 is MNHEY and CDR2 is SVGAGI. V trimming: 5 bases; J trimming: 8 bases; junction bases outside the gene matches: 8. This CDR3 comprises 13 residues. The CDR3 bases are TGTGCCAGCAGTCCAACAGGGGAAAGAGGCTACACCTTC. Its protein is CASSPTGERGYTF.

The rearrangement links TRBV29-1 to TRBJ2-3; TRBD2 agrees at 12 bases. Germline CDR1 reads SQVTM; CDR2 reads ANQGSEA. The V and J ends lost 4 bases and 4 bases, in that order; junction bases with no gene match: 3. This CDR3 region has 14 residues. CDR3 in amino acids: CSVVTSGRSDTQYF. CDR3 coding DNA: TGCAGCGTTGTGACTAGCGGGAGATCAGATACGCAGTATTTT.

The chain's CDR3 is CASSPLSRGGTDTQYF. DNA of the CDR3: TGTGCCAGCTCACCACTTTCCCGGGGAGGCACAGATACGCAGTATTTT. The chain couples TRBV18 to TRBJ2-3, with D maybe TRBD2 (5 bases). The CDR3 loop spans 16 amino acids. Looked up from germline, CDR1 is KGHSH and CDR2 is LQKENI. V was trimmed by 1 base and J by 1 base, leaving 12 bases between them.

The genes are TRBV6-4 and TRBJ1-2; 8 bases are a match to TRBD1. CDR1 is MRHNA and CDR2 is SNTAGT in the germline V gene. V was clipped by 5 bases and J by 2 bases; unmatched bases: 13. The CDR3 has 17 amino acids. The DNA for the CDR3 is TGTGCCAGCAGTCGCTCTAGAGGGACAGGAGAGAACTATGGCTACACCTTC. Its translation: CASSRSRGTGENYGYTF.

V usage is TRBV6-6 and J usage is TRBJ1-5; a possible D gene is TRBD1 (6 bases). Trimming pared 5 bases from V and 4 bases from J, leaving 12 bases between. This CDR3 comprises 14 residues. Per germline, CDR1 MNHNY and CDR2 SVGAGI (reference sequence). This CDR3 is CASSTIQGNQPQHF. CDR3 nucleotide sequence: TGTGCCAGCAGTACAATACAGGGAAATCAGCCCCAGCATTTT.

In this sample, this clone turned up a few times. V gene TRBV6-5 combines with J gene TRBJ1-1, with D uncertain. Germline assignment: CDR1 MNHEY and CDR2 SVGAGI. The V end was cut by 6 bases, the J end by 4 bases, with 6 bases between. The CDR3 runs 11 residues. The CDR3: CASSGSTEAFF. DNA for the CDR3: TGTGCCAGCAGCGGGAGCACTGAAGCTTTCTTT.

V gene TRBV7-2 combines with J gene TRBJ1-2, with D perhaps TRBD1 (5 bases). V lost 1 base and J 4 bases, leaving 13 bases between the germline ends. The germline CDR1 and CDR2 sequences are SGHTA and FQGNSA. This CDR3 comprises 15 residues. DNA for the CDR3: TGTGCCAGCAGCTTAGGGGGGGTTCGCGGCTATGGCTACACCTTC. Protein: CASSLGGVRGYGYTF. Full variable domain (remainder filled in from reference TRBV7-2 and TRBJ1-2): GAGVSQSPSNKVTEKGKDVELRCDPISGHTALYWYRQSLGQGLEFLIYFQGNSAPDKSGLPSDRFSAERTGGSVSTLTIQRTQQEDSAVYLCASSLGGVRGYGYTFGSGTRLTVV.

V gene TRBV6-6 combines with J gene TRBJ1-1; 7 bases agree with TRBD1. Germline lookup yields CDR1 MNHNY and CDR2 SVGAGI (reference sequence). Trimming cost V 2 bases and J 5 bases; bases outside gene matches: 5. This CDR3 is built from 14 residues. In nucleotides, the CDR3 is TGTGCCAGCAGTTACAGGGGGCGAAGGACTGAAGCTTTCTTT. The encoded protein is CASSYRGRRTEAFF.